This T cell receptor beta chain was observed in a study of CD8+ T cells in alopecia areata. Study results and limitations: Tissue-resident alphabeta T cells belonging to normal skin likewise get sequenced within scalp specimens.

In each case, RNA was isolated and then reverse transcribed into cDNA as the sequencing template. Method: immunoSEQ multiplex PCR; TCRdb's copy keeps in-frame clones and lacks some. The repertoire holds approximately 140,000 clones, with about 89% as singletons. Worth noting for this clone: Its matching antigen is unknown.

The sample was CD8+ T cells sorted from blood, taken at week 0. The sequence came from a human donor with alopecia areata.

As DNA, the CDR3 is TGTGCCAGCACCCCTGCCTACCAAGAGACCCAGTACTTC. Its protein product is CASTPAYQETQYF. The chain recombines TRBV6-5 with TRBJ2-5; D gene uncertain. CDR1 and CDR2 from the germline V gene are MNHEY and SVGAGI. The CDR3 covers 13 residues. V shed 7 bases and J shed 0 bases, with 9 bases lying between them.